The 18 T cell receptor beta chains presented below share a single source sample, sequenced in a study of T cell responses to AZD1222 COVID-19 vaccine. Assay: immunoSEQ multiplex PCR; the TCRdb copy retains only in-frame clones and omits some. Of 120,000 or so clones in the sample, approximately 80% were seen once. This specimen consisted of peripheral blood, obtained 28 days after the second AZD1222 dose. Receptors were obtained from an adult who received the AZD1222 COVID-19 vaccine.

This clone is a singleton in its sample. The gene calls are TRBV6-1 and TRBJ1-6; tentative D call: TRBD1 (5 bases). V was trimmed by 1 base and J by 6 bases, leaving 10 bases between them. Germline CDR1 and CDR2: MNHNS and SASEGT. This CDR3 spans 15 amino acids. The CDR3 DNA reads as TGTGCCAGCAGTGAAGAGGGGCTGGGTAATTCACCCCTCCACTTT. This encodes CASSEEGLGNSPLHF.

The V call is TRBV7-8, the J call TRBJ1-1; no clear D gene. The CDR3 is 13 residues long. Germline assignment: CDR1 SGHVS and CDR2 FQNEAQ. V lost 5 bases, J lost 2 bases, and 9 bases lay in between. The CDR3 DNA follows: TGTGCCAGCAGCGCCTACTTAAACACTGAAGCTTTCTTT. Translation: CASSAYLNTEAFF. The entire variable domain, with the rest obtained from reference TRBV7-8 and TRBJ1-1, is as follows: GAGVSQSPRYKVAKRGQDVALRCDPISGHVSLFWYQQALGQGPEFLTYFQNEAQLDKSGLPSDRFFAERPEGSVSTLKIQRTQQEDSAVYLCASSAYLNTEAFFGQGTRLTVV.

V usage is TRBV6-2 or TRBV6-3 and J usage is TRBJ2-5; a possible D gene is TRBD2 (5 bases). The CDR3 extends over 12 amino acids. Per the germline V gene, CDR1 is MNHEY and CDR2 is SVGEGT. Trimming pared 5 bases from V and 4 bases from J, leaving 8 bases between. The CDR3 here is CASSRGRETQYF. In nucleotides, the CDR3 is TGTGCCAGCAGTCGGGGTCGAGAGACCCAGTACTTC.

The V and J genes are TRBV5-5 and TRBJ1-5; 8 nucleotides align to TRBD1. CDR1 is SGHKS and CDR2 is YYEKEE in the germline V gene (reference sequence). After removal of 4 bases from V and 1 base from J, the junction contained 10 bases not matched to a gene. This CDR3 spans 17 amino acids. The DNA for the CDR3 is TGTGCCAGCAGCCTGGGACCTGACAGGGGAAGCAATCAGCCCCAGCATTTT. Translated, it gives CASSLGPDRGSNQPQHF. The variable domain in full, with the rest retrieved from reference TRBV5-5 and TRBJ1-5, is DAGVTQSPTHLIKTRGQQVTLRCSPISGHKSVSWYQQVLGQGPQFIFQYYEKEERGRGNFPDRFSARQFPNYSSELNVNALLLGDSALYLCASSLGPDRGSNQPQHFGDGTRLSIL.

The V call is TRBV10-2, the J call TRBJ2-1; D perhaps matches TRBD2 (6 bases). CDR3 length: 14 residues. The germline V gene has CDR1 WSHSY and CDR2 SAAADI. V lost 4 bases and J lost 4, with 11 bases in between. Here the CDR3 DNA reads TGCGCCAGCAGTGGGACTAATGGATACAATGAGCAGTTCTTC. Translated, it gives CASSGTNGYNEQFF.

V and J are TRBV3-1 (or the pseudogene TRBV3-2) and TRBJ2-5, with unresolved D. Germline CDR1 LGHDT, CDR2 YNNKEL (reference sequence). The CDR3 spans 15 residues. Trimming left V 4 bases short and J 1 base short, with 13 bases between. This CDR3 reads CASSRGGRIQETQYF. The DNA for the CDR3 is TGTGCCAGCAGCCGAGGCGGACGGATCCAAGAGACCCAGTACTTC.

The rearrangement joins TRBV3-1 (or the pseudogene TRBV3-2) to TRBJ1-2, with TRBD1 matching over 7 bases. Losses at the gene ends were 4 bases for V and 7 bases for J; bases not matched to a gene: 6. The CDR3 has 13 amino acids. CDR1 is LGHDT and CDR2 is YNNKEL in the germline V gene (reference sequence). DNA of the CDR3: TGTGCCAGCAGCCCCCGACAGGGACTTGGCTACACCTTC. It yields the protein CASSPRQGLGYTF.

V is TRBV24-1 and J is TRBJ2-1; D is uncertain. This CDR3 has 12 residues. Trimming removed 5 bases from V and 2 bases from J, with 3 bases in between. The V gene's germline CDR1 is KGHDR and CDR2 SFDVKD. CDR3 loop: CATSATYNEQFF. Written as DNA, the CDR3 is TGTGCCACCAGTGCAACCTACAATGAGCAGTTCTTC.

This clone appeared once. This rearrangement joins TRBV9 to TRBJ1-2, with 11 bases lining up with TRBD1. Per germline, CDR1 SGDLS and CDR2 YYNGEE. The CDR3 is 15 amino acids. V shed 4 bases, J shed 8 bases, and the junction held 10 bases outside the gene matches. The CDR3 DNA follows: TGTGCCAGCAGCCCCCGGACAGGGGGCATCGGCGGCTACACCTTC. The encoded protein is CASSPRTGGIGGYTF.

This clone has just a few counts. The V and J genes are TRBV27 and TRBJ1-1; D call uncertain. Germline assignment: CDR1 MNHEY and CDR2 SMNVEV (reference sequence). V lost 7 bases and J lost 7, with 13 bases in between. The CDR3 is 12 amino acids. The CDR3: CASTGRWNEAFF. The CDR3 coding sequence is TGTGCCAGCACGGGCCGATGGAATGAAGCTTTCTTT.

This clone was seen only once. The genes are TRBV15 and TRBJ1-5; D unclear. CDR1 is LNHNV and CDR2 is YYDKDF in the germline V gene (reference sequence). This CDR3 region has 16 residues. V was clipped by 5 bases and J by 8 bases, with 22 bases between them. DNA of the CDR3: TGTGCCACCAGCGACTTGAAAGGGCCCAAGGAGGAGCCCCAGCATTTT. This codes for CATSDLKGPKEEPQHF.

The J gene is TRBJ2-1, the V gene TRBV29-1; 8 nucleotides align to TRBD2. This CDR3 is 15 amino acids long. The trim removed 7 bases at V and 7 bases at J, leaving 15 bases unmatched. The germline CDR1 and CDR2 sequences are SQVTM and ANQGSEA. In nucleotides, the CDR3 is TGCAGCGGGGGGAACCTAGCGGGTGTTTGGAATGAGCAGTTCTTC. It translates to CSGGNLAGVWNEQFF.

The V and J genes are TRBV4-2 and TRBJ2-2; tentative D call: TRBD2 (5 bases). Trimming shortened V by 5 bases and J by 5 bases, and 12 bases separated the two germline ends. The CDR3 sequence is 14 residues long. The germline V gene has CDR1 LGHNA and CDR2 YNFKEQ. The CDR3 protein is CASSSRTGTGELFF. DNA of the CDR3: TGTGCCAGCAGCTCCCGGACGGGAACCGGGGAGCTGTTTTTT.

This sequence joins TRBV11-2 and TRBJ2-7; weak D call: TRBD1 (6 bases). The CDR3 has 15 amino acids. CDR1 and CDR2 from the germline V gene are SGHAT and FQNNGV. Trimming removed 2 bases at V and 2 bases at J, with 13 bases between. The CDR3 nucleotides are TGTGCCAGCAGCTTATTCGGGACAAAAACCTACGAGCAGTACTTC. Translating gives CASSLFGTKTYEQYF.

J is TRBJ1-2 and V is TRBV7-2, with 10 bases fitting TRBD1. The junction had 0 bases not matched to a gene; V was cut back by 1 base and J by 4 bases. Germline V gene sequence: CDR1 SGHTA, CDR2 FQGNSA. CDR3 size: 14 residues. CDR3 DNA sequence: TGTGCCAGCAGCTTAGGGACAGGGGGCTATGGCTACACCTTC. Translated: CASSLGTGGYGYTF. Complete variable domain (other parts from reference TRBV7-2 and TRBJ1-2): GAGVSQSPSNKVTEKGKDVELRCDPISGHTALYWYRQSLGQGLEFLIYFQGNSAPDKSGLPSDRFSAERTGGSVSTLTIQRTQQEDSAVYLCASSLGTGGYGYTFGSGTRLTVV.

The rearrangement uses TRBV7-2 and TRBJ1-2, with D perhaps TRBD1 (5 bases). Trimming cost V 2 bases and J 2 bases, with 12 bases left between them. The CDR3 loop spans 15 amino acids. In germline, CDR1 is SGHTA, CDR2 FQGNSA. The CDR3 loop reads CASSLSQGPNYGYTF. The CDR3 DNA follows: TGTGCCAGCAGCTTAAGTCAGGGACCCAACTATGGCTACACCTTC.

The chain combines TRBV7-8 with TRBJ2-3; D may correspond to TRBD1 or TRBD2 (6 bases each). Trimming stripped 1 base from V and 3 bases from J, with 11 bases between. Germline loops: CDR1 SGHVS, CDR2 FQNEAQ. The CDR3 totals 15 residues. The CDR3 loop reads CASSLGGASTDTQYF. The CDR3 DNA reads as TGTGCCAGCAGCTTAGGGGGGGCCAGTACAGATACGCAGTATTTT.

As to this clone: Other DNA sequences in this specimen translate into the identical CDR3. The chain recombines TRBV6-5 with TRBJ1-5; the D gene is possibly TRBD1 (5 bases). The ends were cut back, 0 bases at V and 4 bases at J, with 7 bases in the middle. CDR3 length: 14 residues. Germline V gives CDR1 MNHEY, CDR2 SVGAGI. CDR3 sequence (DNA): TGTGCCAGCAGTTACTCGAGGGGAAATCAGCCCCAGCATTTT. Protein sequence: CASSYSRGNQPQHF.